This TCR beta chain emerged from a study of blood T cell repertoires in COVID-19. The germline V gene encodes CDR1 LGHNA and CDR2 YSLEER. The CDR3 has 13 residues. V was cut by 0 bases and J by 7 bases, with 10 bases left in between. The repertoire was sequenced with immunoSEQ multiplex PCR; TCRdb's copy has only in-frame clones and lacks some. The profile covers some 230,000 clones, with around 85% appearing a single time and approximately 1.2% taken by the ten largest. This TCR was sampled from a woman aged 40-49 years with acute COVID-19. The V call is TRBV4-3, the J call TRBJ2-7; no clear D gene. Sequenced: PBMCs or T cells enriched from blood (not recorded which). CDR3 loop: CASSQDRWREQYF. DNA of the CDR3: TGCGCCAGCAGCCAAGATCGGTGGCGGGAGCAGTACTTC.